This entry is about one T cell receptor beta chain. No antigen is known for it. These data are taken from a study of long-term antiretroviral therapy in people with HIV. Notes on the study in general: Dominance of pre-ART expanded clones persisted, fluctuating and often declining after ART.

The run of the v3.0 immunoSEQ assay was at survey level. Clones were read by immunoSEQ multiplex PCR, and TCRdb kept only the in-frame ones, dropping some. There are 30,000 to 40,000 clones in the sample; about 88% occur only once, and approximately 4.1% lies in the top ten. The origin of this receptor is a woman between 18 and 30 years old with HIV. The sequencing used unsorted PBMCs, collected just before starting antiretroviral therapy.

CDR3 amino acids: CASSFTPGDTQYF. The CDR3 DNA is TGTGCCAGCAGTTTCACTCCGGGTGATACGCAGTATTTT. The chain has TRBV27 and TRBJ2-3; no firm D call. Looked up from germline, CDR1 is MNHEY and CDR2 is SMNVEV (reference sequence). This CDR3 region has 13 residues. Between the trimmed V and J ends, which lost 3 bases and 6 bases, there was a span of 10 bases.